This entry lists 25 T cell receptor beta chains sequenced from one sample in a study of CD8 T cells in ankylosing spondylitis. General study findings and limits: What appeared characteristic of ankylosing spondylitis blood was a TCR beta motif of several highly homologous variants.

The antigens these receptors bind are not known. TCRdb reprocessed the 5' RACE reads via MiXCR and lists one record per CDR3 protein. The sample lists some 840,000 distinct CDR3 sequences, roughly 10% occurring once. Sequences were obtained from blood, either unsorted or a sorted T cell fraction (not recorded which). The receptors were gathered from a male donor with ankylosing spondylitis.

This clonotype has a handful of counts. The CDR3 DNA reads TGTGCCAGCAGCCCGTCCGGGACAGGGCGCTACGAGCAGTACTTC. As protein: CASSPSGTGRYEQYF. The chain couples TRBV28 to TRBJ2-7, with 9 bases aligning to TRBD1. Trimming at V came to 6 bases and at J to 3 bases, leaving 9 bases not matched to a gene. Germline-derived CDR1 and CDR2 are MDHEN and SYDVKM. The length of the CDR3 is 15 residues.

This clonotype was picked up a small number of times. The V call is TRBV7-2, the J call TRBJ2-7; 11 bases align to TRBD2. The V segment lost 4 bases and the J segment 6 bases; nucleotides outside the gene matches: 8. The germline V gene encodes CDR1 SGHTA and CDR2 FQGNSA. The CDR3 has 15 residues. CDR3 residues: CASSWIAGGPSEQYF. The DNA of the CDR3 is TGTGCCAGCAGCTGGATAGCGGGAGGGCCGAGCGAGCAGTACTTC.

This CDR3 is CSASSGSRYNEQFF. DNA for the CDR3: TGCAGTGCTAGTAGCGGGAGCCGTTACAATGAGCAGTTCTTC. The chain employs TRBV20-1 and TRBJ2-1; 9 bases align to TRBD2. V dropped 3 bases and J dropped 4; count of bases not matched to a gene: 4. Germline assignment: CDR1 DFQATT and CDR2 SNEGSKA (reference sequence). The CDR3 consists of 14 residues.

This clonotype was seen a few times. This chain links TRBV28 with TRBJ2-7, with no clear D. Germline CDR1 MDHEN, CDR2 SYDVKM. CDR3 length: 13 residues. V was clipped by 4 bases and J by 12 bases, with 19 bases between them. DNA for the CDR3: TGTGCCAGCAGTTCATTAGGGCGACTCAAGGGGTACTTC. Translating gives CASSSLGRLKGYF.

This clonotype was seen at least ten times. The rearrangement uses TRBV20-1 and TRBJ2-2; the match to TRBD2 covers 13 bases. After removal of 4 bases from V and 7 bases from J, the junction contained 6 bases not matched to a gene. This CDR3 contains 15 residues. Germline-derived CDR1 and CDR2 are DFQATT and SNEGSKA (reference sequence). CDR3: CSATGLAGAHGELFF. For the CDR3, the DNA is TGCAGTGCTACAGGACTAGCGGGAGCGCACGGGGAGCTGTTTTTT.

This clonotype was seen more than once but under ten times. CDR3 sequence reads: CASINPGQGANTEAFF. The CDR3 DNA reads TGTGCCAGCATTAACCCCGGACAGGGGGCGAACACTGAAGCTTTCTTT. V is TRBV6-5 and J is TRBJ1-1; TRBD1 agrees at 11 bases. The V and J ends lost 7 bases and 1 base, in that order; junction bases with no gene match: 8. The CDR3 sequence is 16 residues long. The germline V gene encodes CDR1 MNHEY and CDR2 SVGAGI.

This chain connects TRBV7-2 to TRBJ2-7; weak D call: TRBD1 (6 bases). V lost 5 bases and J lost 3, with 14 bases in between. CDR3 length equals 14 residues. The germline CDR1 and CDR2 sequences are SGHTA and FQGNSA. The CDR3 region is CASSPWTADYEQYF. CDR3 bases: TGTGCCAGCAGCCCTTGGACAGCGGACTACGAGCAGTACTTC.

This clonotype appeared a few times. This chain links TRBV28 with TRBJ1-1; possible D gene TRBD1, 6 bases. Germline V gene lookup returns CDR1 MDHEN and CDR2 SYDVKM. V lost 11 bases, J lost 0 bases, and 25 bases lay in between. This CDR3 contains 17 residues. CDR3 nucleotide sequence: TGTGCCTCCTCCCCCAGGGGCCTCCGCGGCATGAACACTGAAGCTTTCTTT. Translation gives CASSPRGLRGMNTEAFF.

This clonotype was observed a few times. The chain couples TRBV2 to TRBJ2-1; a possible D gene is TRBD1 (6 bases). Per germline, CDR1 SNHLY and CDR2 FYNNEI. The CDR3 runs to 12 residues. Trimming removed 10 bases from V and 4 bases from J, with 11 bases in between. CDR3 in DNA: TGTGCCACAGGGGACGGGTACAATGAGCAGTTCTTC. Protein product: CATGDGYNEQFF.

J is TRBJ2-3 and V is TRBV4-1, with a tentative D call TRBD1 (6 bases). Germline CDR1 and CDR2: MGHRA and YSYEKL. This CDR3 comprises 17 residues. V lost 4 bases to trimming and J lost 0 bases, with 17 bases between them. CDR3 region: CASSPRGGSSSTDTQYF. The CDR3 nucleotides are TGCGCCAGCAGCCCGAGAGGGGGATCCTCAAGCACAGATACGCAGTATTTT.

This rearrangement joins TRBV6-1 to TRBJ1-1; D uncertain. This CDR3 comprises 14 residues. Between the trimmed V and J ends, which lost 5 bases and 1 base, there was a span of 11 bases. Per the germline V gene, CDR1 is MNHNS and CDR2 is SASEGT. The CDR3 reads CASSTFRANTEAFF. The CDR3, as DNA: TGTGCCAGCAGTACGTTCCGGGCGAACACTGAAGCTTTCTTT.

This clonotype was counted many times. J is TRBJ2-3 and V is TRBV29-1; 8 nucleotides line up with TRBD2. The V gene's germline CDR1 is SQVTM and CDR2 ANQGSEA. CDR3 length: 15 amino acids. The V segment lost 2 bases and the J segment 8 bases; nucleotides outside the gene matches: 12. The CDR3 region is CSVESRTSFVGTQYF. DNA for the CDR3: TGCAGCGTTGAATCTCGGACTAGCTTCGTTGGTACGCAGTATTTT.

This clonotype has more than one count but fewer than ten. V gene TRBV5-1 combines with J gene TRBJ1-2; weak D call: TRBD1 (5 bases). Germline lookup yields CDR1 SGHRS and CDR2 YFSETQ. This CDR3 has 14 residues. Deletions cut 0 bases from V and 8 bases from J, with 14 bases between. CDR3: CASSLGGNGYGYTF. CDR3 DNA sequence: TGCGCCAGCAGCTTGGGGGGGAACGGCTACGGCTACACCTTC.

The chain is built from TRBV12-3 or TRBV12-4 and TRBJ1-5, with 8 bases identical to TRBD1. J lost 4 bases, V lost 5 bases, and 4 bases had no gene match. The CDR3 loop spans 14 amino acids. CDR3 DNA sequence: TGTGCCAGCAGTGCGACAGGGGTGAATCAGCCCCAGCATTTT. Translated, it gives CASSATGVNQPQHF.

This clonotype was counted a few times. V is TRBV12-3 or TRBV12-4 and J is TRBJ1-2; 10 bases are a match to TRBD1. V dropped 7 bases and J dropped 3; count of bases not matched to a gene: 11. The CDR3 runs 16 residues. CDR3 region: CASTPSGTGDYYGYTF. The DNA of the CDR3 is TGTGCCAGCACCCCTTCCGGGACAGGGGACTACTATGGCTACACCTTC.

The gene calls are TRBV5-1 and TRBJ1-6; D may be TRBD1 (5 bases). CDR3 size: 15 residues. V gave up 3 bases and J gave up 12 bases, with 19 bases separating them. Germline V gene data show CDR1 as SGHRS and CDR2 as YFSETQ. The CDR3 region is CASSYSGTTGEPLHF. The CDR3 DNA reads TGCGCCAGCAGCTACTCCGGGACGACGGGGGAACCCCTCCACTTT.

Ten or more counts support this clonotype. The CDR3 sequence: CSVGTGLLNEQFF. The CDR3 nucleotides read TGCAGCGTCGGGACAGGACTGCTAAATGAGCAGTTCTTC. The rearrangement joins TRBV29-1 to TRBJ2-1; 8 bases are a match to TRBD1. The CDR3 runs to 13 residues. From germline, CDR1 is SQVTM and CDR2 ANQGSEA. J gave up 7 bases and V 6 bases, and 8 bases lay outside the gene matches.

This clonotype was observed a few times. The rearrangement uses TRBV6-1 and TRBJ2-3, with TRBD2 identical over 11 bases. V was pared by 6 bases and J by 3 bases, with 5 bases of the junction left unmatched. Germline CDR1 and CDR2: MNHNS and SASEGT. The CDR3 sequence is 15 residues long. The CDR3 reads CASSTSGGMTDTQYF. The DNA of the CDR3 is TGTGCCAGCAGCACTAGCGGGGGTATGACAGATACGCAGTATTTT.

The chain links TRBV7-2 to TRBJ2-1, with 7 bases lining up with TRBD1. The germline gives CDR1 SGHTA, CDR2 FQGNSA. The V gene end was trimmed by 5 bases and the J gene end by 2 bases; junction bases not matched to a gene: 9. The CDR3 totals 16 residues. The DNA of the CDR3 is TGTGCCAGCAGCCCCATGACAGGGACGACCTACAATGAGCAGTTCTTC. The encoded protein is CASSPMTGTTYNEQFF.

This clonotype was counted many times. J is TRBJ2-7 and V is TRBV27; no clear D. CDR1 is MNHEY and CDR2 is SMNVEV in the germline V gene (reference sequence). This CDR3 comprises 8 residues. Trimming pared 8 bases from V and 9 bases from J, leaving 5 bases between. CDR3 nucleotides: TGTGCCAGCTTGTGGCAGTACTTC. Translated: CASLWQYF.

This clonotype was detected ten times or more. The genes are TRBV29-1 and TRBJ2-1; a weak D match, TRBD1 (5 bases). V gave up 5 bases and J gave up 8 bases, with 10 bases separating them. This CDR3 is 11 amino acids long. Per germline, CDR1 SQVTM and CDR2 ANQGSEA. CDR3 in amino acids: CSVFQGYEQFF. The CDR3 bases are TGCAGCGTTTTCCAGGGCTATGAGCAGTTCTTC.

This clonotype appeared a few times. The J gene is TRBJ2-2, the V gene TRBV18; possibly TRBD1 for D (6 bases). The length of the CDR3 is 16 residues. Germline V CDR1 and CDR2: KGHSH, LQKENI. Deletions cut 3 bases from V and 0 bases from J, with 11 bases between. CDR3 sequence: CASSPNRAANTGELFF. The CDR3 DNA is TGTGCCAGCTCACCGAACAGGGCGGCGAACACCGGGGAGCTGTTTTTT.

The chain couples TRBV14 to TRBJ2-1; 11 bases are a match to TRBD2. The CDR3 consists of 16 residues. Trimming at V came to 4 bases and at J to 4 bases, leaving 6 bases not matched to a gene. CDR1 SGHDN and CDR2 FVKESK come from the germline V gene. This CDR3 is CASSRLGLAVYNEQFF. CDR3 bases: TGTGCCAGCAGCCGACTGGGACTAGCGGTTTACAATGAGCAGTTCTTC. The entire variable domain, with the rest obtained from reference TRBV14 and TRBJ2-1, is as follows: EAGVTQFPSHSVIEKGQTVTLRCDPISGHDNLYWYRRVMGKEIKFLLHFVKESKQDESGMPNNRFLAERTGGTYSTLKVQPAELEDSGVYFCASSRLGLAVYNEQFFGPGTRLTVL.

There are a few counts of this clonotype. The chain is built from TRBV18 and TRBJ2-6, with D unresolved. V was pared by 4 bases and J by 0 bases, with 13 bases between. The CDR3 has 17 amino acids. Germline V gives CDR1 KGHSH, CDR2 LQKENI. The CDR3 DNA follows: TGTGCCAGCTCACGACGGGCAACCAACTCTGGGGCCAACGTCCTGACTTTC. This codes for CASSRRATNSGANVLTF. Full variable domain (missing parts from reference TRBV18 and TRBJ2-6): NAGVMQNPRHLVRRRGQEARLRCSPMKGHSHVYWYRQLPEEGLKFMVYLQKENIIDESGMPKERFSAEFPKEGPSILRIQQVVRGDSAAYFCASSRRATNSGANVLTFGAGSRLTVL.

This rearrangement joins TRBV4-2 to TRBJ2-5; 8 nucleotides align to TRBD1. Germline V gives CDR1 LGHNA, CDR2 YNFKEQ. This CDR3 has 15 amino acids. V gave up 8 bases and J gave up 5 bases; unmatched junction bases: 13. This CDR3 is CASQGQTGGIETQYF. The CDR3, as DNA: TGTGCCAGCCAGGGCCAAACAGGGGGGATCGAGACCCAGTACTTC.